This T cell receptor beta chain is from a study of shared clonotypes between healthy human individuals. Whole-study context: Plates per donor: three CD4 naive, three CD4 memory, two CD8 naive, one CD8 memory.

To note about this clone: Its antigen remains unidentified.

General study results and limits: A handful of donors had around 5% of their naive CD4 clonotypes in common. The rarefaction results pointed to incomplete sorted-subset sequencing despite large depth. Shared clonotypes across all four donors exceeded non-shared ones in generation probability.

Libraries were prepared by immunoSEQ multiplex PCR; TCRdb keeps only in-frame clonotypes and omits some of them. Seen here are a few million clones, approximately 93% observed once, and the top ten hold around 0.4%. This CDR3 contains 16 residues. Germline loops: CDR1 MGHRA, CDR2 YSYEKL. Trimming took 4 bases from V and 2 from J; bases not matched to a gene: 2. Sequencing used naive CD4+ T cells from PBMCs. The subset was: CD45RA+ positively selected. The sequence came from a man aged 18 to 35 in good health. Some clones in this sample may be carry-over from other donors' samples. The chain has TRBV4-1 and TRBJ2-6; 10 bases map to TRBD1. The CDR3 sequence: CASSPGQGAGANVLTF. Here the CDR3 DNA reads TGCGCCAGCAGCCCAGGACAGGGGGCTGGGGCCAACGTCCTGACTTTC.